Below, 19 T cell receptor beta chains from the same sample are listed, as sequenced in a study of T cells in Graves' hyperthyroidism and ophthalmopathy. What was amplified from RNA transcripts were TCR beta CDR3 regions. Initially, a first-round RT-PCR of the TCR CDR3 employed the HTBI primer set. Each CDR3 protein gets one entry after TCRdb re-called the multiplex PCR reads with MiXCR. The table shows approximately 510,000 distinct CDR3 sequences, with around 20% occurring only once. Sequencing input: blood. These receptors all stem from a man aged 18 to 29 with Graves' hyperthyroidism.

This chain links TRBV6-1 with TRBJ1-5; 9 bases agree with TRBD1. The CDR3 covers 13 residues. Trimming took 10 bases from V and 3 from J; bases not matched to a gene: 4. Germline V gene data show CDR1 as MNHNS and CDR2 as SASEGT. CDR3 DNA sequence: TGTGCCACCCGGGACAGGGACAATCAGCCCCAGCATTTT. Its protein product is CATRDRDNQPQHF.

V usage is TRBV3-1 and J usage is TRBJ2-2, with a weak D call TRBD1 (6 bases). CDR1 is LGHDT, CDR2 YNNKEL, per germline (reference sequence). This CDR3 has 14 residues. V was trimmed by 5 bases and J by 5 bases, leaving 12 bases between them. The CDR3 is CASSKTGRTGELFF. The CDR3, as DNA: TGTGCCAGCAGCAAAACAGGGAGAACCGGGGAGCTGTTTTTT.

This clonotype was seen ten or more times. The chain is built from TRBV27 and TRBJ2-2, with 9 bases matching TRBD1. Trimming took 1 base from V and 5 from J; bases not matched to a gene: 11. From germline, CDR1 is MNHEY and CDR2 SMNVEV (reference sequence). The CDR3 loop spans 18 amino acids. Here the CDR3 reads CASSLFAPGQGRTGELFF. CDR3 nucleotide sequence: TGTGCCAGCAGTTTATTCGCGCCGGGACAGGGTCGGACCGGGGAGCTGTTTTTT.

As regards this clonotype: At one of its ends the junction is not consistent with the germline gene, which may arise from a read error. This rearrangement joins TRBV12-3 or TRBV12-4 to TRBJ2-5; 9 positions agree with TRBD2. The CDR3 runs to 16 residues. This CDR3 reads CSSSSWSGGSRETQYF. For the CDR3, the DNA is TGTTCCAGCAGCTCCTGGAGCGGGGGGAGCCGAGAGACCCAGTACTTC.

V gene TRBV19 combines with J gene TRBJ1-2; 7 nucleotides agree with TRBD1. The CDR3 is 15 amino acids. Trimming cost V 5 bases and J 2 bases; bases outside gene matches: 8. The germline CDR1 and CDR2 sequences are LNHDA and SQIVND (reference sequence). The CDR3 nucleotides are TGTGCCAGTAGTGACAGGGCACGGGGAAACTATGGCTACACCTTC. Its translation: CASSDRARGNYGYTF. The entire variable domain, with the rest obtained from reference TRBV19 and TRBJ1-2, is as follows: DGGITQSPKYLFRKEGQNVTLSCEQNLNHDAMYWYRQDPGQGLRLIYYSQIVNDFQKGDIAEGYSVSREKKESFPLTVTSAQKNPTAFYLCASSDRARGNYGYTFGSGTRLTVV.

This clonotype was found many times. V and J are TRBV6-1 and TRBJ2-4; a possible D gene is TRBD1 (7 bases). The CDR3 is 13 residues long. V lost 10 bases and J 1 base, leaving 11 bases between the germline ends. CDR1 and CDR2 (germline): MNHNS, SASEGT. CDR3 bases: TGTGCCACCTCAGGGGGGGCCAAAAACATTCAGTACTTC. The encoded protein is CATSGGAKNIQYF.

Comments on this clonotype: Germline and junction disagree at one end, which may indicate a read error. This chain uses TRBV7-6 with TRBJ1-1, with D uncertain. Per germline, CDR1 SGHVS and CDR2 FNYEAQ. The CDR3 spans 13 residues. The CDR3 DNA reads TGTGCCAGCAGCCTAGAGCAGAACACTGAAGCTTGCTTT. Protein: CASSLEQNTEACF.

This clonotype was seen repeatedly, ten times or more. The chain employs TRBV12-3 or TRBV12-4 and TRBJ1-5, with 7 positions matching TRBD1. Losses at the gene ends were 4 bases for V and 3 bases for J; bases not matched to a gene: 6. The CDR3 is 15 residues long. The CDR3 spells CASSYGDSYNQPQHF. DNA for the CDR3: TGTGCCAGCAGTTACGGGGACAGCTACAATCAGCCCCAGCATTTT.

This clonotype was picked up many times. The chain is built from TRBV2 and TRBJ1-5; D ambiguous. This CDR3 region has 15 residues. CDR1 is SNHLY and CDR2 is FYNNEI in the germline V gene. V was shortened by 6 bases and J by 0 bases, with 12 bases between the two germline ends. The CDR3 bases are TGTGCCAGCAGGGCCCTCGGGAGTAGCAATCAGCCCCAGCATTTT. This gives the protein CASRALGSSNQPQHF.

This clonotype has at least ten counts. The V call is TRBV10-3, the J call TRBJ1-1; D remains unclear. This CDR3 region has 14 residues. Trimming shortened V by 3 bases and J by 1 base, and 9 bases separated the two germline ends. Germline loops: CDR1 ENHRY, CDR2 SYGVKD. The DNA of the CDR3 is TGTGCCATCAGTGACCTGCTAGAGAACACTGAAGCTTTCTTT. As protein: CAISDLLENTEAFF.

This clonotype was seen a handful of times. The CDR3 spells CASSDPGQGDPGYTF. CDR3 coding DNA: TGTGCCAGTAGTGACCCGGGACAGGGGGATCCTGGCTACACCTTC. The V call is TRBV19, the J call TRBJ1-2; 11 positions agree with TRBD1. In germline, CDR1 is LNHDA, CDR2 SQIVND (reference sequence). The CDR3 consists of 15 residues. The V gene end was trimmed by 5 bases and the J gene end by 7 bases; junction bases not matched to a gene: 9.

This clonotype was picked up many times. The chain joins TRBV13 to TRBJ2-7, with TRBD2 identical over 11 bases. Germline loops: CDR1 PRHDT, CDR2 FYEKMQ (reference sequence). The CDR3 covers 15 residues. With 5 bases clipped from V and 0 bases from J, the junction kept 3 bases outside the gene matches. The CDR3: CASSPGLADSYEQYF. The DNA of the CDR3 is TGTGCCAGCAGCCCGGGACTAGCGGACTCCTACGAGCAGTACTTC.

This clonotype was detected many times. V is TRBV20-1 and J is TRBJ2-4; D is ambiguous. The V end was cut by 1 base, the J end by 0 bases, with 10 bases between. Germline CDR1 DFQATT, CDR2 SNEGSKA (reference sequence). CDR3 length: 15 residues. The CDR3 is CSARGDRLAKNIQYF. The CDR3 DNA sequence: TGCAGTGCTAGAGGAGATAGGCTAGCCAAAAACATTCAGTACTTC.

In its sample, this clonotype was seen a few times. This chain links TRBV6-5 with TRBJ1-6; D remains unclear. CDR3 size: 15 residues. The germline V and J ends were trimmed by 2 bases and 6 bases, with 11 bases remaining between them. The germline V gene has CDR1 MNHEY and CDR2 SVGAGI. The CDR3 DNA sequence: TGTGCCAGCAGTTACCGCATCGGGAGTAATTCACCCCTCCACTTT. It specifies CASSYRIGSNSPLHF.

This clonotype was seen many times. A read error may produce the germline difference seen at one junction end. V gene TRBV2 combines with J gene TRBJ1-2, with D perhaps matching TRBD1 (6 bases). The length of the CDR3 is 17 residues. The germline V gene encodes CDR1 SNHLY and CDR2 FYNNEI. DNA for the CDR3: TGTGCCAACAGTGAAGCGCTTGGTTCACAGGGCTACTATGGCTACACCTTC. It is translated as CANSEALGSQGYYGYTF.

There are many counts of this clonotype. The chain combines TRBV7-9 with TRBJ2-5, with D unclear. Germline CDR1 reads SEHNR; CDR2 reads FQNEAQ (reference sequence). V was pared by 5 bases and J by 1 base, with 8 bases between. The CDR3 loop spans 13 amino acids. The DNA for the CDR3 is TGTGCCAGCAGCCGGATGTCCCAAGAGACCCAGTACTTC. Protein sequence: CASSRMSQETQYF.

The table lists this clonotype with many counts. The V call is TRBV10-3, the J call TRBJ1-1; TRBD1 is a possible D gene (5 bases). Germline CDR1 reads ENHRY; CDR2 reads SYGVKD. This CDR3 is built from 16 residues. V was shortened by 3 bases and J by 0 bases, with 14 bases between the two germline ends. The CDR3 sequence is CAISDGQGLMNTEAFF. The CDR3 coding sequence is TGTGCCATCAGTGACGGTCAGGGCCTAATGAACACTGAAGCTTTCTTT.

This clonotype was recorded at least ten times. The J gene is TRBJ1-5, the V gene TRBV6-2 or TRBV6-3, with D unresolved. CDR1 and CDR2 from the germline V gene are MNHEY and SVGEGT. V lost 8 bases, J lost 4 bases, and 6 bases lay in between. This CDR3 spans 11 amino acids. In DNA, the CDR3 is TGTGCCAGCGGCCAGAATCAGCCCCAGCATTTT. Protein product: CASGQNQPQHF.

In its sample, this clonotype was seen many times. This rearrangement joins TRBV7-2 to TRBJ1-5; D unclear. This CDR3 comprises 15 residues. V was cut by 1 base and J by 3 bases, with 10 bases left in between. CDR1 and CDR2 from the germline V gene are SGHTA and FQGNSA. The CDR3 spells CASSLGSWFNQPQHF. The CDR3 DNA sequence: TGTGCCAGCAGCTTAGGGTCTTGGTTCAATCAGCCCCAGCATTTT.